This T cell receptor beta chain was sequenced in a study of T cell changes during pregnancy in multiple sclerosis. Sequenced by immunoSEQ multiplex PCR; TCRdb stores in-frame clones only, minus some. The repertoire consists of 78,000 or so clones, with about 91% occurring once and the leading ten covering 1.4%. This TCR was recovered from a female donor with multiple sclerosis, enrolled in a pregnancy study. This specimen was peripheral blood, taken before pregnancy.

DNA for the CDR3: TGTGCCAGCAGAGGGACAGGCACAGATACGCAGTATTTT. Residues: CASRGTGTDTQYF. The chain couples TRBV6-1 to TRBJ2-3; TRBD1 matches 7 bases. CDR1 is MNHNS and CDR2 is SASEGT in the germline V gene. This CDR3 has 13 residues. V trimming: 6 bases; J trimming: 1 base; junction bases outside the gene matches: 1.